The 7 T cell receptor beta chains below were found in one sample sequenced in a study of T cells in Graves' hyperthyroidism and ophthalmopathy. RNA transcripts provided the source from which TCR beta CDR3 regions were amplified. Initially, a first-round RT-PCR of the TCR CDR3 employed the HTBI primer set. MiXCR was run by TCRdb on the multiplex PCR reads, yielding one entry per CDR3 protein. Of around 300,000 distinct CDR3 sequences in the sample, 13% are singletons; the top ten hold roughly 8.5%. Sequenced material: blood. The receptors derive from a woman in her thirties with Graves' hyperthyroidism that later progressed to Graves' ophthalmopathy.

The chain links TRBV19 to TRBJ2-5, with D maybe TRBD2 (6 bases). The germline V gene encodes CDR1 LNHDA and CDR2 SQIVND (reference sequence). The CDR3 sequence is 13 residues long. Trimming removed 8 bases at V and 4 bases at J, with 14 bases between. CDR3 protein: CASQPGGRETQYF. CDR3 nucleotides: TGTGCCAGTCAGCCCGGGGGTCGAGAGACCCAGTACTTC. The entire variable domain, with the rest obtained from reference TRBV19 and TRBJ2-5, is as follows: DGGITQSPKYLFRKEGQNVTLSCEQNLNHDAMYWYRQDPGQGLRLIYYSQIVNDFQKGDIAEGYSVSREKKESFPLTVTSAQKNPTAFYLCASQPGGRETQYFGPGTRLLVL.

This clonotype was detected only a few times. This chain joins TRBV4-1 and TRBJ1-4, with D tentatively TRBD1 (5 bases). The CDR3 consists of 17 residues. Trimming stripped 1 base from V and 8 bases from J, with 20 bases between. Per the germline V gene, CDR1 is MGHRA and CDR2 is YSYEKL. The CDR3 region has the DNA TGCGCCAGCAGCCAAGGAAAGTTCGACAGACGGCACGAAAAACTGTTTTTT. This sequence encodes CASSQGKFDRRHEKLFF.

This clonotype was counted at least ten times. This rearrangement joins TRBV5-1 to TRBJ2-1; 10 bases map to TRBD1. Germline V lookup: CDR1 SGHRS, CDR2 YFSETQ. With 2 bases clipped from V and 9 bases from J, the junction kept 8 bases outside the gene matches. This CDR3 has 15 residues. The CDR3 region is CASSLTGTGDSEQFF. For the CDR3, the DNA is TGCGCCAGCAGCTTAACCGGGACAGGGGATAGTGAGCAGTTCTTC.

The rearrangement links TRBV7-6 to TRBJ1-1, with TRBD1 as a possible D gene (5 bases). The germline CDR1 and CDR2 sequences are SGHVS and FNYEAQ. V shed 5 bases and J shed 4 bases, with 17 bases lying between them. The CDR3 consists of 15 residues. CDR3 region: CASSPGGGGGTEAFF. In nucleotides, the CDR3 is TGTGCCAGCAGCCCCGGGGGGGGTGGGGGCACTGAAGCTTTCTTT. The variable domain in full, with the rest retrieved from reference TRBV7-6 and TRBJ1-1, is GAGVSQSPRYKVTKRGQDVALRCDPISGHVSLYWYRQALGQGPEFLTYFNYEAQQDKSGLPNDRFSAERPEGSISTLTIQRTEQRDSAMYRCASSPGGGGGTEAFFGQGTRLTVV.

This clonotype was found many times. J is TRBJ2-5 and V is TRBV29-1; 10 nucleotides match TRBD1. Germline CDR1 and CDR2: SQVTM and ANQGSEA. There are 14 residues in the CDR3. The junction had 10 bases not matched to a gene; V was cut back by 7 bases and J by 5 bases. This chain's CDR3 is CSAAGTGALETQYF. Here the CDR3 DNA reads TGCAGCGCGGCTGGGACAGGGGCGTTGGAGACCCAGTACTTC.

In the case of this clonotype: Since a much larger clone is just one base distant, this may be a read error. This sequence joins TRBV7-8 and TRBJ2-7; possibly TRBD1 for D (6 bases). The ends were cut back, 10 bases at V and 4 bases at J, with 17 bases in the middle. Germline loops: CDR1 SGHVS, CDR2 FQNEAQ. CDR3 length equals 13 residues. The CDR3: CATGSWGQYEQYF. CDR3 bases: TGTGCCACCGGTAGTTGGGGGCAATACGAGCAGTACTTC. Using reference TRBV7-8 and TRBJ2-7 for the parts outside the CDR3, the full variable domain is GAGVSQSPRYKVAKRGQDVALRCDPISGHVSLFWYQQALGQGPEFLTYFQNEAQLDKSGLPSDRFFAERPEGSVSTLKIQRTQQEDSAVYLCATGSWGQYEQYFGPGTRLTVT.

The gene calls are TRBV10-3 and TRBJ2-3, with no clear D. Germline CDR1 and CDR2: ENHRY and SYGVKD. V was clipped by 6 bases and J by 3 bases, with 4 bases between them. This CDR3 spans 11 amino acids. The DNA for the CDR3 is TGTGCCATCAGCAAAACAGATACGCAGTATTTT. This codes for CAISKTDTQYF.